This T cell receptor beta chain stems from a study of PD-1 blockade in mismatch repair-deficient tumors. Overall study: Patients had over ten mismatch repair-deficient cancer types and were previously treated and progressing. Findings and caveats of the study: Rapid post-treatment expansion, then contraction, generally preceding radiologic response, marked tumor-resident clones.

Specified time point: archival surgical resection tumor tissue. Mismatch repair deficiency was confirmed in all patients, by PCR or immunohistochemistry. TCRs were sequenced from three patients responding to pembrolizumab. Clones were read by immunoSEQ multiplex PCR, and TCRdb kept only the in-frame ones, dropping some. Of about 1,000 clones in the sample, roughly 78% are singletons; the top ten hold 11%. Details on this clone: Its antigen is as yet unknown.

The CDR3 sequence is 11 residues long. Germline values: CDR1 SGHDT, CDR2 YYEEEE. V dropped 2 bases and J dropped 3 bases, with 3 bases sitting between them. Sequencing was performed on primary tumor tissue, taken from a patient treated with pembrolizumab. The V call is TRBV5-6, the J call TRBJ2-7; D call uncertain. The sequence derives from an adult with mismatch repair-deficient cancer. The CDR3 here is CASSFNYEQYF. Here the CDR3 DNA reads TGTGCCAGCAGCTTTAACTACGAGCAGTACTTC. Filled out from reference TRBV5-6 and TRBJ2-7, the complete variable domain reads DAGVTQSPTHLIKTRGQQVTLRCSPKSGHDTVSWYQQALGQGPQFIFQYYEEEERQRGNFPDRFSGHQFPNYSSELNVNALLLGDSALYLCASSFNYEQYFGPGTRLTVT.